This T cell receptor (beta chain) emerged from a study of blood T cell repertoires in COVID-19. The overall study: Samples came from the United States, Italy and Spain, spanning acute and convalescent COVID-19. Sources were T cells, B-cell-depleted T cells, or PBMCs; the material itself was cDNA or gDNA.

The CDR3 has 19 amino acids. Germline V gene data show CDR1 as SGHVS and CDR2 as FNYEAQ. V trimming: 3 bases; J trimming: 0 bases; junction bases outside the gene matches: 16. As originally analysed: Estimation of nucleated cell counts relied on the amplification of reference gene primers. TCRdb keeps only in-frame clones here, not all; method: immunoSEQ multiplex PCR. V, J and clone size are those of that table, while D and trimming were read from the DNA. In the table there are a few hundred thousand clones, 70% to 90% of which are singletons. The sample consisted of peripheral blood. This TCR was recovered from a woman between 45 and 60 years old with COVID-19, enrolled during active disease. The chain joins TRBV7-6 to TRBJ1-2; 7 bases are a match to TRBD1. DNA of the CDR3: TGTGCCAGCAGCTTCTCGGCGGAAGGGGGCGCGGATCCTAACTATGGCTACACCTTC. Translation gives CASSFSAEGGADPNYGYTF.